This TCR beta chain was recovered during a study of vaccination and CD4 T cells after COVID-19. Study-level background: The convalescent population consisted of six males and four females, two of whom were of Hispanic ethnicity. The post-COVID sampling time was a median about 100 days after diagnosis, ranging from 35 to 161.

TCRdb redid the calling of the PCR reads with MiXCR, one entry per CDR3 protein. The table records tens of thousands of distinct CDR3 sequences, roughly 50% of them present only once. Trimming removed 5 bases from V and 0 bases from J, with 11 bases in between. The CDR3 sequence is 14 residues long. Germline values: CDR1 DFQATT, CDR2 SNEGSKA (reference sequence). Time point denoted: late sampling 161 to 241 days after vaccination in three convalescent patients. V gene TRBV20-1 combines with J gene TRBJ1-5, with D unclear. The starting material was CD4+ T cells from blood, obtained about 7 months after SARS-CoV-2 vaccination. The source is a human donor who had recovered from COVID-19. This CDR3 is CSAGEYNSNQPQHF. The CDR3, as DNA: TGCAGTGCTGGGGAGTACAATAGCAATCAGCCCCAGCATTTT.